The present entry profiles one T cell receptor beta chain with its context. No antigen is known for it. Per-base quality was not reported, and no clone a single base away is much larger than it. Systemically healthy Caucasian individuals from Russia, about 38 in total and aged about 6 to 90 years, were included as donors. Each donor gave about 10 milliliters of peripheral blood, drawn into EDTA-treated Vacutainer tubes. PBMCs were isolated by Ficoll-Paque density-gradient centrifugation, with at least 6 million obtained per sample. Trizol reagent was used to extract total RNA from PBMCs, with at least 5.5 micrograms per sample. Naive CD45RAhigh/CD27high T cell percentages were measured by flow cytometry on a PBMC aliquot from every donor. The data were taken from a study of blood T cells in healthy people across ages (dated by TCRdb to about 2015). Broadly, across the study: In model experiments, template switching captured roughly one uniquely barcoded TCR beta cDNA molecule for every two T cells. The study analyzed two additional independent replicas of 1 million unique cDNA reads from the same blood draw for two donors, one aged 18 to 29 and one aged 80 or older. Using deep sequencing normalized with unique cDNA molecular identifiers, the study measured how TCR beta repertoire diversity changes with age. Four age groups were formed from the donors: young (average about 17 years), middle-aged (approximately 42), aged (over 55) and long-lived (around 82). Donors of different ages were randomly distributed across sequencing lanes to avoid experimental bias.

The library was produced with 5' RACE. The listed sequencing device is Illumina HiSeq 2500. The second PCR ran for roughly 7 to 11 cycles and used a J-beta primer mix along with a sample-barcoded 5' primer. A unique molecular identifier was introduced onto each TCR beta cDNA molecule by a template-switch 5' adaptor carrying 12 random nucleotides. Each sample yielded at least 2.5 million CDR3-containing paired-end reads. First-strand cDNA was synthesized from all RNA with the Mint cDNA synthesis kit, primed by a TRBC-specific oligonucleotide. Following uracil-DNA glycosylase treatment, a first 18-cycle PCR with universal primers M1SS and BC2_uni_R was performed on all cDNA. Per the original workflow: For normalization, 1 million high-quality reads were randomly selected from each sample, with every read carrying a distinct molecular identifier. Instead of being binned into consensus sequences, reads with shared molecular identifiers were discarded. MiTCR, with a Q25 quality threshold and the strictest error-elimination algorithm, was used for CDR3 identification, clonotype clustering and error correction. A nonparametric unseen species model with Euler transformation was used to estimate a lower bound on total TCR beta diversity. Starting from the raw public reads, TCRdb applied fastp trimming at Q25, assembled clones with MiXCR and retained in-frame beta chains. CDR3 protein duplicates are merged, each entry listing the most common genes and DNA. The V and J calls here are based on TCRdb, not the publication. A total of roughly 640,000 distinct CDR3 sequences appear in this sample, approximately 30% of them only once. The ten largest make up around 16% of the sample.

The CDR3 spans 16 residues, from the cysteine through the phenylalanine. The retained sequence is limited to the CDR3, 48 bases, with the frame set at the first base. The V and J ends are trimmed by 4 bases and 4 bases, leaving 14 bases between them. CDR1 and CDR2 were assigned from the germline V gene as SGHTA and FQGTGA. Beyond this particular receptor, the publication reports: As age increased, observed TCR beta diversity per million T cells dropped in a roughly linear way, and a significant reduction was already evident by age 40. Compared with the aged group, the long-lived group had more naive CD4+ T cells, fewer expanded clones and increased TCR diversity, a pattern suggesting age selection. Because donor CMV infection status was unknown, age-related changes in expanded clonotypes were potentially confounded. Bulk unsorted PBMC profiling prevented conclusive comparison of naive and antigen-experienced compartments. There was a strong correlation between observed TCR beta diversity and the percentage of naive T cells measured by flow cytometry. Estimates of total diversity from one million sequenced T cells were regarded as lower bounds and underestimates.

Sequencing input: blood. Recombination connected TRBV7-3 to TRBJ2-6, and possibly TRBD1, on 6 matching bases. This receptor was taken from a woman older than 75 in good health. The DNA reads TGTGCCAGCAGCTACCTTTCAGGGGCCGGGGCCAACGTCCTGACTTTC. Translated, it reads CASSYLSGAGANVLTF.